The 5 T cell receptor beta chains in this list originate from one sample, sequenced in a study of cytomegalovirus exposure and HLA in healthy donors. PCR amplification relied on 60 Vbeta primers (plus 13 Jbeta primers). This table comes from immunoSEQ multiplex PCR, and its TCRdb copy is limited to in-frame clones, with some not included. The sample includes some 110,000 clones, less than 85% of them seen just once. The sample comprised PBMCs. The receptors shown here come from a man aged 60-69 years in good health and CMV-seronegative.

The V and J genes are TRBV11-1 and TRBJ1-5; the D is unclear. V lost 5 bases and J 1 base, leaving 6 bases between the germline ends. The CDR3 spans 13 residues. Germline CDR1 reads SGHAT; CDR2 reads FQDESV (reference sequence). CDR3 amino acids: CASSPGSNQPQHF. The CDR3 DNA sequence: TGTGCCAGCAGCCCCGGGAGCAATCAGCCCCAGCATTTT.

This chain connects TRBV7-6 to TRBJ2-5; possible D gene TRBD1, 5 bases. Deletions cut 1 base from V and 2 bases from J, with 5 bases between. This CDR3 spans 13 amino acids. Per germline, CDR1 SGHVS and CDR2 FNYEAQ. DNA of the CDR3: TGTGCCAGCAGCTTAGGACAGCAAGAGACCCAGTACTTC. Its translation is CASSLGQQETQYF.

V and J are TRBV4-2 and TRBJ1-4; D unresolved. The V end lost 2 bases, the J end lost 8 bases, and 21 bases lay between the germline ends. Germline V gives CDR1 LGHNA, CDR2 YNFKEQ. The CDR3 length is 17 residues. CDR3 amino acids: CASSQRVREIEHEKLFF. DNA of the CDR3: TGTGCCAGCAGCCAAAGAGTCCGAGAGATTGAGCACGAAAAACTGTTTTTT.

V usage is TRBV7-2 and J usage is TRBJ2-3; the match to TRBD2 covers 9 bases. The CDR3 extends over 18 amino acids. V shed 2 bases and J 0 bases; nucleotides not matched to a gene: 9. Germline-derived CDR1 and CDR2 are SGHTA and FQGNSA. Here the CDR3 DNA reads TGTGCCAGCAGCTTAAATCGGCTAGCGGGGATTAGCACAGATACGCAGTATTTT. Translation: CASSLNRLAGISTDTQYF. Filled out from reference TRBV7-2 and TRBJ2-3, the complete variable domain reads GAGVSQSPSNKVTEKGKDVELRCDPISGHTALYWYRQSLGQGLEFLIYFQGNSAPDKSGLPSDRFSAERTGGSVSTLTIQRTQQEDSAVYLCASSLNRLAGISTDTQYFGPGTRLTVL.

This chain uses TRBV5-1 with TRBJ1-1; maybe TRBD1 (5 bases). V was clipped by 0 bases and J by 0 bases, with 12 bases between them. Germline CDR1 reads SGHRS; CDR2 reads YFSETQ. The CDR3 is made up of 16 amino acids. The CDR3 loop is CASSLVPGPLNTEAFF. DNA of the CDR3: TGCGCCAGCAGCTTGGTACCAGGGCCCTTGAACACTGAAGCTTTCTTT.